Detailed here is one TCR beta chain. The data were taken from a study of blood T cell repertoires in COVID-19. On the study more broadly: Sites across the United States, Italy and Spain contributed samples from acute and convalescent COVID-19. Sources were T cells, B-cell-depleted T cells, or PBMCs; the material itself was cDNA or gDNA.

Original data processing: Amplification of reference gene primers was used by the study to estimate nucleated cell counts. Here immunoSEQ multiplex PCR was the method, and the copy in TCRdb shows in-frame clones only, minus some. Clone size and V and J calls were adopted from that table, with D and trimming inferred from the DNA. The sample consists of 150,000 to 200,000 clones, over 70% of them appearing once. The clonotype comes from an elderly woman with active or convalescent COVID-19. Sequenced: peripheral blood.

DNA for the CDR3: TGTGCCAGCAGTGAAGAGCCGACAGGGCTCAATCAGCCCCAGCATTTT. This codes for CASSEEPTGLNQPQHF. V and J are TRBV2 and TRBJ1-5; 7 bases fit TRBD1. The CDR3 length is 16 residues. V dropped 1 base and J dropped 3; count of bases not matched to a gene: 6. Per the germline V gene, CDR1 is SNHLY and CDR2 is FYNNEI.